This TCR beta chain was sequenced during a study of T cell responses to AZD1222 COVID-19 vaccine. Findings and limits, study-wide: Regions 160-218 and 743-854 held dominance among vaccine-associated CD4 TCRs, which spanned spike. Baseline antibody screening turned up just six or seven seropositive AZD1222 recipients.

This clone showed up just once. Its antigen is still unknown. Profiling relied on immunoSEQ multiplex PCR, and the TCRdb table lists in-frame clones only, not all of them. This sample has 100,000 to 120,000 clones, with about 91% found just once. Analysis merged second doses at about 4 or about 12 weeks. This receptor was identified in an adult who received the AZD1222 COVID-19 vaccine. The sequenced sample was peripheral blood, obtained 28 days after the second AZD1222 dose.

The CDR3 here is CASSHSNPTDKTPQETQYF. CDR3 DNA sequence: TGTGCCAGCAGCCATTCTAACCCGACAGACAAAACCCCCCAAGAGACCCAGTACTTC. The chain recombines TRBV3-1 (or the pseudogene TRBV3-2) with TRBJ2-5, with TRBD1 as a possible D gene (5 bases). The CDR3 is made up of 19 amino acids. In germline, CDR1 is LGHDT, CDR2 YNNKEL (reference sequence). Trimming stripped 3 bases from V and 1 base from J, with 24 bases between.